A single sample is the source of the 4 T cell receptor beta chains below, sequenced in a study of OX40 agonist ivuxolimab in advanced cancers. Assay used: immunoSEQ multiplex PCR; TCRdb lists only in-frame clones, some missing. The table has about 63,000 clones, roughly nine tenths seen once. The sample was CD4+ or CD8+ T cells sorted from blood, taken in a trial of the OX40 agonist ivuxolimab. The receptors were sampled from an adult with an advanced solid tumor such as melanoma, head and neck, liver or kidney cancer.

The chain uses TRBV4-1 and TRBJ2-3; the match to TRBD2 covers 9 bases. The J segment lost 2 bases and the V segment lost 0 bases, leaving 6 bases of the junction unmatched. This CDR3 spans 17 amino acids. Germline lookup yields CDR1 MGHRA and CDR2 YSYEKL. Here the CDR3 reads CASSQDHLAGITDTQYF. Here the CDR3 DNA reads TGCGCCAGCAGCCAAGATCACCTAGCGGGAATCACAGATACGCAGTATTTT.

The rearrangement links TRBV19 to TRBJ1-5; 9 bases align to TRBD1. The trim removed 5 bases at V and 4 bases at J, leaving 3 bases unmatched. Germline-derived CDR1 and CDR2 are LNHDA and SQIVND (reference sequence). The CDR3 is made up of 14 amino acids. The CDR3 coding sequence is TGTGCCAGTAGTCAAGGGACAGGGAATCAGCCCCAGCATTTT. Protein sequence: CASSQGTGNQPQHF. Full variable domain (remainder filled in from reference TRBV19 and TRBJ1-5): DGGITQSPKYLFRKEGQNVTLSCEQNLNHDAMYWYRQDPGQGLRLIYYSQIVNDFQKGDIAEGYSVSREKKESFPLTVTSAQKNPTAFYLCASSQGTGNQPQHFGDGTRLSIL.

This clone has at least ten counts. The chain has TRBV19 and TRBJ1-2; TRBD1 is a possible D gene (5 bases). The germline V gene has CDR1 LNHDA and CDR2 SQIVND (reference sequence). V gave up 8 bases and J gave up 7 bases, with 8 bases separating them. The CDR3 runs to 10 residues. The CDR3 region is CASFGAGYTF. Written as DNA, the CDR3 is TGTGCCAGTTTTGGGGCTGGCTACACCTTC.

As DNA, the CDR3 is TGCAGCGTTAACCAACTCTGGACAGCTAGCACAGATACGCAGTATTTT. It specifies CSVNQLWTASTDTQYF. This chain connects TRBV29-1 to TRBJ2-3; the D gene is possibly TRBD1 (6 bases). V was shortened by 5 bases and J by 0 bases, with 18 bases between the two germline ends. The CDR3 is 16 amino acids. Germline assignment: CDR1 SQVTM and CDR2 ANQGSEA.